The 32 T cell receptor beta chains below all came from one sample that was sequenced in a study of technical replicates of blood from several donors. Only in-frame clones appear in the TCRdb table, and some are missing; sequencing was by immunoSEQ multiplex PCR. The sample comprises approximately 90,000 clones, roughly 96% of which are singletons, and over 0.2% rests with the top ten. The source material was T cells isolated from PBMCs. These TCRs come from a human donor in good health.

The chain carries TRBV27 and TRBJ1-4, with 9 bases lining up with TRBD1. The CDR3 covers 14 residues. Germline lookup yields CDR1 MNHEY and CDR2 SMNVEV (reference sequence). J was trimmed by 4 bases and V by 8 bases; bases with no gene match: 5. CDR3 sequence (DNA): TGTGCCAGCCGTCTGGGACAGGGTAATGAAAAACTGTTTTTT. Translation: CASRLGQGNEKLFF.

This sequence joins TRBV6-1 and TRBJ2-2; the D gene is possibly TRBD2 (5 bases). This CDR3 spans 15 amino acids. From germline, CDR1 is MNHNS and CDR2 SASEGT. V gave up 8 bases and J gave up 8 bases, with 21 bases separating them. This CDR3 is CASAERTMMGGELFF. DNA for the CDR3: TGTGCCAGCGCCGAGCGGACGATGATGGGGGGGGAGCTGTTTTTT.

The V gene is TRBV11-2, the J gene TRBJ1-2; D call uncertain. The CDR3 sequence is 14 residues long. V was clipped by 4 bases and J by 2 bases, with 11 bases between them. Germline-derived CDR1 and CDR2 are SGHAT and FQNNGV. CDR3 nucleotide sequence: TGTGCCAGCAGCTCACGAACAGCAAACTATGGCTACACCTTC. Amino acids: CASSSRTANYGYTF.

The rearrangement uses TRBV14 and TRBJ1-5; D not certain. Germline CDR1 is SGHDN and CDR2 is FVKESK. Trimming removed 4 bases at V and 5 bases at J, with 15 bases between. The CDR3 runs to 15 residues. DNA of the CDR3: TGTGCCAGCAGCCCGCAAGGTTGGGAGCATCAGCCCCAGCATTTT. This translates into CASSPQGWEHQPQHF.

The CDR3 loop reads CASSPLGTTDQETQYF. CDR3 DNA sequence: TGTGCCAGCAGCCCTCTGGGGACTACCGACCAAGAGACCCAGTACTTC. This rearrangement joins TRBV7-3 to TRBJ2-5, with TRBD2 matching over 7 bases. Germline loops: CDR1 SGHTA, CDR2 FQGTGA. With V trimmed by 5 bases and J by 0 bases, 9 bases remained unmatched. The CDR3 runs 16 residues.

This chain uses TRBV5-1 with TRBJ1-1; 8 nucleotides agree with TRBD1. The length of the CDR3 is 15 residues. The germline CDR1 and CDR2 sequences are SGHRS and YFSETQ. The junction had 4 bases not matched to a gene; V was cut back by 2 bases and J by 1 base. The CDR3 loop is CASSFSGTGNTEAFF. The CDR3 DNA is TGCGCCAGCAGCTTTTCTGGGACAGGGAACACTGAAGCTTTCTTT.

The rearrangement uses TRBV19 and TRBJ1-1; tentatively, D is TRBD1 (6 bases). The V and J ends lost 5 bases and 3 bases respectively, with 13 bases between them. Germline CDR1 is LNHDA and CDR2 is SQIVND (reference sequence). This CDR3 region has 14 residues. The CDR3 sequence: CASSATGLDTEAFF. In DNA form, the CDR3 reads TGTGCCAGTAGTGCTACAGGGTTGGACACTGAAGCTTTCTTT. Supplemented by reference TRBV19 and TRBJ1-1, the full variable domain reads DGGITQSPKYLFRKEGQNVTLSCEQNLNHDAMYWYRQDPGQGLRLIYYSQIVNDFQKGDIAEGYSVSREKKESFPLTVTSAQKNPTAFYLCASSATGLDTEAFFGQGTRLTVV.

V is TRBV15 and J is TRBJ2-3, with D possibly being TRBD2 (7 bases). Germline CDR1 reads LNHNV; CDR2 reads YYDKDF (reference sequence). The CDR3 is made up of 16 amino acids. Trimming cost V 5 bases and J 4 bases, with 19 bases left between them. CDR3 bases: TGTGCCACCAGCGAACAACGGGGGGCCGGGTCAGATACGCAGTATTTT. Its translation is CATSEQRGAGSDTQYF.

This chain joins TRBV5-1 and TRBJ1-2; possible D gene TRBD1, 6 bases. The CDR3 covers 14 residues. Trimming took 4 bases from V and 2 from J, leaving 12 bases between them. Germline V gene lookup returns CDR1 SGHRS and CDR2 YFSETQ. The CDR3 sequence is CASSPAGQNYGYTF. CDR3 bases: TGCGCCAGCAGCCCGGCAGGACAGAACTATGGCTACACCTTC. Full variable domain (outside the CDR3, taken from reference TRBV5-1 and TRBJ1-2): KAGVTQTPRYLIKTRGQQVTLSCSPISGHRSVSWYQQTPGQGLQFLFEYFSETQRNKGNFPGRFSGRQFSNSRSEMNVSTLELGDSALYLCASSPAGQNYGYTFGSGTRLTVV.

V is TRBV28 and J is TRBJ1-5; D gene uncertain. The CDR3 length is 15 residues. Germline-derived CDR1 and CDR2 are MDHEN and SYDVKM. Trimming removed 5 bases at V and 4 bases at J, with 15 bases between. The CDR3 loop is CASSAGQLGNQPQHF. The CDR3 bases are TGTGCCAGCAGTGCGGGCCAATTGGGAAATCAGCCCCAGCATTTT.

The genes are TRBV28 and TRBJ2-7, with a possible D match to TRBD2 (6 bases). V was pared by 8 bases and J by 1 base, with 12 bases between. The germline CDR1 and CDR2 sequences are MDHEN and SYDVKM. CDR3 length: 13 residues. The DNA of the CDR3 is TGTGCCAGCTCGGGGCGGGGATCCTACGAGCAGTACTTC. Its translation: CASSGRGSYEQYF.

The chain carries TRBV11-3 and TRBJ2-3; D is undetermined. Germline V gene data show CDR1 as SGHNT and CDR2 as YENEEA. The length of the CDR3 is 13 residues. With 6 bases removed from V and 4 bases from J, the gap between germline ends came to 11 bases. The CDR3 nucleotides read TGTGCCAGCAGTCTCAGCGAGGCAGATACGCAGTATTTT. Translated, it gives CASSLSEADTQYF.

The chain combines TRBV9 with TRBJ1-6; D gene uncertain. With 0 bases removed from V and 7 bases from J, the gap between germline ends came to 11 bases. CDR1 is SGDLS, CDR2 YYNGEE, per germline. The CDR3 extends over 15 amino acids. The CDR3 is CASSVDGLVNSPLHF. CDR3 DNA sequence: TGTGCCAGCAGCGTAGACGGACTAGTCAATTCACCCCTCCACTTT.

The genes are TRBV29-1 and TRBJ2-3, with 11 bases aligning to TRBD2. Germline V lookup: CDR1 SQVTM, CDR2 ANQGSEA. The CDR3 is 15 amino acids. The junction had 12 bases not matched to a gene; V was cut back by 3 bases and J by 10 bases. DNA of the CDR3: TGCAGCGTTGAGGGAATAGCGGGAGGGCTCGATCCGCAGTATTTT. It encodes CSVEGIAGGLDPQYF.

This clone was recorded once. The CDR3 loop reads CASSYRGGGGETQYF. The CDR3 coding sequence is TGTGCCAGCAGCTACCGCGGAGGGGGGGGAGAGACCCAGTACTTC. The chain links TRBV13 to TRBJ2-5; maybe TRBD2 (7 bases). The length of the CDR3 is 15 residues. Germline V gives CDR1 PRHDT, CDR2 FYEKMQ (reference sequence). V was shortened by 4 bases and J by 4 bases, with 16 bases between the two germline ends.

CDR3 sequence: CASSGPLGPADTQYF. The DNA of the CDR3 is TGCGCCAGCAGTGGGCCACTGGGTCCGGCAGATACGCAGTATTTT. The chain joins TRBV5-1 to TRBJ2-3; no clear D. Trimming pared 5 bases from V and 4 bases from J, leaving 17 bases between. CDR1 SGHRS and CDR2 YFSETQ come from the germline V gene. The CDR3 consists of 15 residues.

CDR3 region: CASSGKGLAATTDTQYF. Here the CDR3 DNA reads TGTGCCAGCAGCGGAAAGGGACTAGCGGCTACCACAGATACGCAGTATTTT. This rearrangement joins TRBV9 to TRBJ2-3; 11 positions match TRBD2. CDR1 SGDLS and CDR2 YYNGEE come from the germline V gene. This CDR3 comprises 17 residues. V lost 3 bases, J lost 2 bases, and 8 bases stayed unmatched.

The J gene is TRBJ1-6, the V gene TRBV19; unclear D gene. The germline V gene has CDR1 LNHDA and CDR2 SQIVND (reference sequence). Trimming took 9 bases from V and 0 from J, leaving 6 bases between them. CDR3 length equals 13 residues. CDR3 protein: CASLSSYNSPLHF. DNA for the CDR3: TGTGCCAGCCTAAGCTCCTATAATTCACCCCTCCACTTT.

The rearrangement links TRBV7-9 to TRBJ1-3; tentatively, D is TRBD1 (5 bases). Trimming shortened V by 5 bases and J by 0 bases, and 17 bases separated the two germline ends. CDR3 length equals 17 residues. Germline CDR1 SEHNR, CDR2 FQNEAQ (reference sequence). CDR3 coding DNA: TGTGCCAGCAGCCCTTTGACAGTCCTGGTCTCTGGAAACACCATATATTTT. It specifies CASSPLTVLVSGNTIYF.

The chain is built from TRBV2 and TRBJ2-5; TRBD1 is a possible D gene (7 bases). With 5 bases removed from V and 4 bases from J, the gap between germline ends came to 17 bases. The length of the CDR3 is 15 residues. CDR1 SNHLY and CDR2 FYNNEI come from the germline V gene. The CDR3 sequence: CASSLSGGLGETQYF. DNA for the CDR3: TGTGCCAGCAGTTTGTCAGGGGGGCTGGGAGAGACCCAGTACTTC.

This clone came up once. V gene TRBV28 combines with J gene TRBJ2-3; D is unresolved. Germline V gene lookup returns CDR1 MDHEN and CDR2 SYDVKM. The length of the CDR3 is 11 residues. With 8 bases removed from V and 6 bases from J, the gap between germline ends came to 9 bases. The CDR3 nucleotides read TGTGCCAGCGATGGCGGCGATACGCAGTATTTT. The encoded protein is CASDGGDTQYF. Supplemented by reference TRBV28 and TRBJ2-3, the full variable domain reads DVKVTQSSRYLVKRTGEKVFLECVQDMDHENMFWYRQDPGLGLRLIYFSYDVKMKEKGDIPEGYSVSREKKERFSLILESASTNQTSMYLCASDGGDTQYFGPGTRLTVL.

The J gene is TRBJ2-7, the V gene TRBV2; D perhaps matches TRBD1 (5 bases). Per the germline V gene, CDR1 is SNHLY and CDR2 is FYNNEI. The CDR3 has 13 amino acids. With 8 bases removed from V and 3 bases from J, the gap between germline ends came to 14 bases. Written as DNA, the CDR3 is TGTGCCAGCTCCCTGACAGCCTTCTACGAGCAGTACTTC. Protein product: CASSLTAFYEQYF.

The rearrangement links TRBV14 to TRBJ1-4; 10 nucleotides align to TRBD1. Germline V gene sequence: CDR1 SGHDN, CDR2 FVKESK. Unmatched junction bases numbered 5, after V lost 3 bases and J lost 10 bases. The CDR3 contains 14 residues. This chain's CDR3 is CASSHARDRGKLFF. CDR3 nucleotides: TGTGCCAGCAGCCACGCCCGGGACAGGGGAAAACTGTTTTTT.

The CDR3 nucleotides are TGTGCCAGCAGTATGGGACAGGGGGCGAATGAGCAGTTCTTC. Its translation is CASSMGQGANEQFF. The gene calls are TRBV6-5 and TRBJ2-1; 12 bases line up with TRBD1. V shed 5 bases and J 7 bases; nucleotides not matched to a gene: 3. Germline V gene lookup returns CDR1 MNHEY and CDR2 SVGAGI. The CDR3 runs 14 residues.

This clone showed up just once. The V gene is TRBV13, the J gene TRBJ1-2; 9 bases line up with TRBD1. Germline CDR1 reads PRHDT; CDR2 reads FYEKMQ (reference sequence). The CDR3 consists of 17 residues. Trimming took 5 bases from V and 4 from J; bases not matched to a gene: 14. The CDR3 DNA reads TGTGCCAGCAGCGTACCGGGACAGGGCGTTTCGGGCTATGGCTACACCTTC. It specifies CASSVPGQGVSGYGYTF. Complete variable domain (other parts from reference TRBV13 and TRBJ1-2): AAGVIQSPRHLIKEKRETATLKCYPIPRHDTVYWYQQGPGQDPQFLISFYEKMQSDKGSIPDRFSAQQFSDYHSELNMSSLELGDSALYFCASSVPGQGVSGYGYTFGSGTRLTVV.

The chain links TRBV10-3 to TRBJ2-2, with D possibly being TRBD1 (5 bases). V shed 6 bases and J shed 1 base, with 15 bases lying between them. The CDR3 is 16 residues long. Germline lookup yields CDR1 ENHRY and CDR2 SYGVKD. As DNA, the CDR3 is TGTGCCATCAGCCAACCCTCCGACAGGAACACCGGGGAGCTGTTTTTT. Amino acid sequence: CAISQPSDRNTGELFF.

The chain links TRBV2 to TRBJ1-1, with 11 nucleotides matching TRBD1. Germline loops: CDR1 SNHLY, CDR2 FYNNEI. CDR3 length: 14 residues. V was pared by 6 bases and J by 11 bases, with 11 bases of the junction left unmatched. The CDR3 loop reads CASRNYGTGGSAFF. CDR3 DNA: TGTGCCAGCAGGAACTACGGGACAGGGGGTAGCGCTTTCTTT.

The chain couples TRBV10-3 to TRBJ1-2, with 8 nucleotides matching TRBD1. The germline gives CDR1 ENHRY, CDR2 SYGVKD. The CDR3 runs 15 residues. V gave up 4 bases and J gave up 8 bases; unmatched junction bases: 12. CDR3 sequence reads: CAISGETGAQEGYTF. The CDR3 coding sequence is TGTGCCATCAGTGGGGAGACAGGGGCCCAGGAAGGCTACACCTTC.

The V call is TRBV5-4, the J call TRBJ2-7; D possibly corresponds to TRBD1 (6 bases). V was trimmed by 2 bases and J by 6 bases, leaving 24 bases between them. Germline CDR1 is SGHNT and CDR2 is YYREEE (reference sequence). CDR3 length equals 17 residues. DNA for the CDR3: TGTGCCAGCAGCTTTAAAACAGGGCTTCCCCCTTCGTCCGAGCAGTACTTC. This codes for CASSFKTGLPPSSEQYF.

The gene calls are TRBV27 and TRBJ2-3; D is unresolved. CDR3 length: 13 residues. The germline V and J ends were trimmed by 3 bases and 4 bases, with 8 bases remaining between them. From germline, CDR1 is MNHEY and CDR2 SMNVEV (reference sequence). The CDR3 region is CASSFIDADTQYF. CDR3 DNA: TGTGCCAGCAGTTTCATAGATGCAGATACGCAGTATTTT.

V and J are TRBV6-5 and TRBJ2-7, with 8 bases that match TRBD1. The CDR3 has 14 residues. Unmatched junction bases numbered 4, after V lost 0 bases and J lost 6 bases. CDR1 MNHEY and CDR2 SVGAGI come from the germline V gene. The CDR3, as DNA: TGTGCCAGCAGTTACTCCCGGGGGACAGGCGAGCAGTACTTC. Its protein is CASSYSRGTGEQYF.

The rearrangement joins TRBV6-1 to TRBJ2-1, with 8 positions matching TRBD1. Per germline, CDR1 MNHNS and CDR2 SASEGT. The length of the CDR3 is 12 residues. V dropped 6 bases and J dropped 11; count of bases not matched to a gene: 6. As DNA, the CDR3 is TGTGCCAGCAGCTTGGACAGGGCAAAGCAGTTCTTC. Translated: CASSLDRAKQFF.